This TCR beta chain originates from a study of tumor-infiltrating lymphocytes in primary liver carcinoma. Trimming removed 7 bases from V and 4 bases from J; junction bases left unmatched: 17. The CDR3 has 19 amino acids. In germline, CDR1 is SGHAT, CDR2 FQNNGV. About this clonotype itself: The CDR3 does not close with the conserved phenylalanine or tryptophan, likely indicating a read error.

The investigators made TCR beta cDNA from approximately 510 ng total RNA, using a constant-region primer. Modified slightly, ARM-PCR produced TCR beta libraries over three nested multiplex PCR rounds. Primers for the first two PCR rounds were TRBV1-TRBV30 forward primers and a C-beta reverse primer (around 10 cycles per round). MiXCR was run by TCRdb on the multiplex PCR reads, yielding one entry per CDR3 protein. The sample lists more than 100,000 distinct CDR3 sequences, about 68% occurring once. Total RNA and DNA came together from 20-30 mg of bulk tissue without cell sorting. The sequence was obtained from a woman aged 60 to 75 with primary liver carcinoma and hepatitis B virus infection. Material: liver tumor tissue from sampling region 1. Subset here: tumor region T1, superior pole. This rearrangement joins TRBV11-2 to TRBJ2-3; 13 positions agree with TRBD2. The DNA for the CDR3 is TGTGCCAGCACTCCCGGGACTAGCGGGAAGGCCCTTTCCCCAGATACGCAGTATTTG. Translating it yields CASTPGTSGKALSPDTQYL.